This T cell receptor (beta chain) was captured by sequencing in a study of molecular identifiers for immune sequencing clone quantification. Study summary: For replicates, RNA isolated from around 20,000 or 99,000 naive CD8 cells was divided into five portions, of which four were sequenced.

Making the bulk TCR libraries relied on previously described methods and listed TCR primers. TCRdb re-analysed the PCR reads in MiXCR, keeping a single row per CDR3 protein. The table includes approximately 40,000 distinct CDR3 sequences, more than 20% detected once. Judged by abundance, this clonotype is medium-sized. The germline gives CDR1 SQVTM, CDR2 ANQGSEA. V was cut by 2 bases and J by 0 bases, with 8 bases left in between. This CDR3 is built from 15 residues. Using 10%, 30% or 50% RNA, naive CD8 libraries were derived from around 20,000 to 990,000 sorted cells. The rearrangement links TRBV29-1 to TRBJ2-6, with unresolved D. The sequenced sample was naive CD8+ T cells from blood, with Jurkat cell RNA spiked in. Subset defined: FACS-sorted CD8+CD4-CCR7+CD45RA+ naive T cells. This receptor was taken from a human donor in good health. Some libraries in this study had Jurkat cell RNA spiked in. CDR3 loop: CSVERAASGANVLTF. The CDR3 nucleotides are TGCAGCGTTGAACGGGCGGCCTCTGGGGCCAACGTCCTGACTTTC.